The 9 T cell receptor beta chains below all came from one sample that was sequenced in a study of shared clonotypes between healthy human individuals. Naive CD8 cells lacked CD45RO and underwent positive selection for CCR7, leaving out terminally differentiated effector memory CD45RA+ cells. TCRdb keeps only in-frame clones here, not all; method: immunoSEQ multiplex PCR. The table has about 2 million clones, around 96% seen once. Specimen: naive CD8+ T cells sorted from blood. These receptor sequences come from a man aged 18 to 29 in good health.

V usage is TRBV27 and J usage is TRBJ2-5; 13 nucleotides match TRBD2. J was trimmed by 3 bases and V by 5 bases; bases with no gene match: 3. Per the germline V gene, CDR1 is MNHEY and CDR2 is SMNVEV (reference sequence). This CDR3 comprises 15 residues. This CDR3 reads CASSPGLAGKETQYF. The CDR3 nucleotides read TGTGCCAGCAGTCCGGGACTAGCGGGGAAAGAGACCCAGTACTTC.

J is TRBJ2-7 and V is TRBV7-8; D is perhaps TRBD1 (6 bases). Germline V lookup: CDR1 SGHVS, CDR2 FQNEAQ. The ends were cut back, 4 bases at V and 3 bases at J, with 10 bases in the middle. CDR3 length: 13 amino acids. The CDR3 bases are TGTGCCAGCAGCTCCTCGGACAGCTACGAGCAGTACTTC. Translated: CASSSSDSYEQYF.

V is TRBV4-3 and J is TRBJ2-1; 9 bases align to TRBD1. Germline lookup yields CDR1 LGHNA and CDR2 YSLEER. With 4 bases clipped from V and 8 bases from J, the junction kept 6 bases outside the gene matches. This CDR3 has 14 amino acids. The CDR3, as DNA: TGCGCCAGCAGCCTCGGGACAGGGTGGTATGAGCAGTTCTTC. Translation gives CASSLGTGWYEQFF.

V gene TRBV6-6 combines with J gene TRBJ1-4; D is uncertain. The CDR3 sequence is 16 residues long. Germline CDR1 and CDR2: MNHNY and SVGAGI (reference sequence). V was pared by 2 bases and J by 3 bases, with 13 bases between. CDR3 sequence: CASSYEDQISNEKLFF. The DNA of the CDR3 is TGTGCCAGCAGTTACGAGGATCAGATTTCTAATGAAAAACTGTTTTTT.

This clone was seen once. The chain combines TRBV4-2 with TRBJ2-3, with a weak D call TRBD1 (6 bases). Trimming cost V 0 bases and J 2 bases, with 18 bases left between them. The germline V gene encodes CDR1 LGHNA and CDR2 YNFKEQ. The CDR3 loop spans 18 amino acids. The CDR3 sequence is CASSQEEYHRVNTDTQYF. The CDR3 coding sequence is TGTGCCAGCAGCCAAGAGGAATACCACAGGGTTAACACAGATACGCAGTATTTT.

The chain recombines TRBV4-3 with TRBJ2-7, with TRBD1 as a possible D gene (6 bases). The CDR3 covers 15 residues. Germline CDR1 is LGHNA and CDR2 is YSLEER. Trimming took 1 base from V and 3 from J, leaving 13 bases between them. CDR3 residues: CASSQGQGRGYEQYF. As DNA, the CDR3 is TGCGCCAGCAGCCAAGGCCAGGGCAGGGGCTACGAGCAGTACTTC.

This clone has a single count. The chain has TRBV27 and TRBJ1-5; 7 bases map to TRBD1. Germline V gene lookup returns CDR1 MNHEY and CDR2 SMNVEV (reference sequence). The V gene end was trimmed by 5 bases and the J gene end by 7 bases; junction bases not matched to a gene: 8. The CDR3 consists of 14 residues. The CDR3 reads CASSPRQGWQPQHF. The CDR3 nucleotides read TGTGCCAGCAGTCCCAGACAGGGTTGGCAGCCCCAGCATTTT.

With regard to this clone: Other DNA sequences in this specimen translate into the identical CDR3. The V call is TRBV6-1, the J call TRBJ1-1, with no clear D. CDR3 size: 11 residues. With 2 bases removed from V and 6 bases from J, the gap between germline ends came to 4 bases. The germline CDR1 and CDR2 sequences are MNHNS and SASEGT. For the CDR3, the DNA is TGTGCCAGCAGTGAAAGGCCTGAAGCTTTCTTT. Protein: CASSERPEAFF.

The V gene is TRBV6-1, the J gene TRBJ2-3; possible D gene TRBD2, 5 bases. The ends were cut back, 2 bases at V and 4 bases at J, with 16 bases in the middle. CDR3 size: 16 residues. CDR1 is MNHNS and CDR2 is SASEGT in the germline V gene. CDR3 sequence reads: CASSESRDGWADTQYF. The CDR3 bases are TGTGCCAGCAGTGAATCCCGGGATGGTTGGGCAGATACGCAGTATTTT.